Shown below are 20 T cell receptor beta chains from a single sample sequenced in a study of T cell repertoires in cytomegalovirus infection. Which antigens these TCRs recognize remains unknown. TCRdb re-called the reads with MiXCR, one entry per CDR3 protein. The sample lists just over 450,000 distinct CDR3 sequences, 42% seen once, with around two fifths in the top ten. Sample: cultured PBMCs, taken from culture after CMV antigen stimulation. These receptors originate from a human donor in good health (CMV status not recorded). Some clones in this sample may be carry-over from other donors' samples.

The chain couples TRBV4-1 to TRBJ2-7; D may be TRBD1 or TRBD2 (6 bases each). Per the germline V gene, CDR1 is MGHRA and CDR2 is YSYEKL. V dropped 1 base and J dropped 2 bases, with 9 bases sitting between them. The CDR3 runs to 14 residues. In nucleotides, the CDR3 is TGCGCCAGCAGCCAAGGGGGGGCTACCTACGAGCAGTACTTC. This codes for CASSQGGATYEQYF.

V usage is TRBV10-2 and J usage is TRBJ2-2; 8 bases align to TRBD1. This CDR3 region has 16 residues. After removal of 8 bases from V and 1 base from J, the junction contained 9 bases not matched to a gene. Germline CDR1 is WSHSY and CDR2 is SAAADI. Here the CDR3 DNA reads TGCGCCAGCGAAGGCGGACAGGGATGGAACACCGGGGAGCTGTTTTTT. The encoded protein is CASEGGQGWNTGELFF.

The chain is built from TRBV7-9 and TRBJ2-3; D may be TRBD2 (5 bases). Per the germline V gene, CDR1 is SEHNR and CDR2 is FQNEAQ (reference sequence). Trimming removed 1 base from V and 7 bases from J, with 15 bases in between. The CDR3 is made up of 15 amino acids. The CDR3 is CASSLVEASSYTQYF. CDR3 in DNA: TGTGCCAGCAGCTTAGTTGAGGCTAGCTCGTATACGCAGTATTTT.

This chain links TRBV10-2 with TRBJ2-7; the D gene is possibly TRBD2 (6 bases). CDR3 length: 16 residues. Germline-derived CDR1 and CDR2 are WSHSY and SAAADI. V was shortened by 2 bases and J by 4 bases, with 18 bases between the two germline ends. The CDR3 reads CASSEPRDGGGYEQYF. CDR3 DNA sequence: TGCGCCAGCAGTGAGCCTCGGGACGGTGGAGGGTACGAGCAGTACTTC.

The table lists this clonotype with a few counts. This chain's CDR3 is CASSLSSVSNQPQHF. CDR3 nucleotide sequence: TGTGCCAGCAGCTTATCTTCGGTGAGCAATCAGCCCCAGCATTTT. The rearrangement joins TRBV7-2 to TRBJ1-5; no clear D gene. The CDR3 is 15 amino acids. Germline loops: CDR1 SGHTA, CDR2 FQGNSA. V shed 2 bases and J shed 1 base, with 9 bases lying between them.

This chain joins TRBV20-1 and TRBJ2-5; D gene unclear. Germline V CDR1 and CDR2: DFQATT, SNEGSKA (reference sequence). V was clipped by 1 base and J by 1 base, with 10 bases between them. The CDR3 consists of 14 residues. The DNA of the CDR3 is TGCAGTGCTAGAGTGGCACGGACCCAAGAGACCCAGTACTTC. This translates into CSARVARTQETQYF.

This clonotype was counted a few times. This chain connects TRBV7-2 to TRBJ1-2; 8 bases align to TRBD1. CDR1 SGHTA and CDR2 FQGNSA come from the germline V gene. The CDR3 has 13 residues. The J segment lost 8 bases and the V segment lost 3 bases, leaving 5 bases of the junction unmatched. The CDR3 region is CASSLDREEGYTF. The CDR3 bases are TGTGCCAGCAGCTTGGACAGGGAGGAAGGCTACACCTTC.

The chain couples TRBV7-2 to TRBJ2-7, with TRBD2 matching over 12 bases. V lost 3 bases to trimming and J lost 0 bases; unmatched junction nucleotides: 6. The CDR3 runs 17 residues. The V gene's germline CDR1 is SGHTA and CDR2 FQGNSA. The CDR3: CASSFGTSGFSSYEQYF. DNA for the CDR3: TGTGCCAGCAGCTTTGGGACTAGCGGGTTCAGCTCCTACGAGCAGTACTTC.

The chain is built from TRBV7-4 and TRBJ2-7; 11 bases fit TRBD1. The CDR3 spans 14 residues. After removal of 5 bases from V and 7 bases from J, the junction contained 7 bases not matched to a gene. Germline V gene lookup returns CDR1 SGHVT and CDR2 SQSDAQ. CDR3 in DNA: TGTGCCAGCAGCCCCCGGGGGACAGGGGGGGAGCAGTACTTC. Its translation: CASSPRGTGGEQYF. Looking up the rest from reference TRBV7-4 and TRBJ2-7 gives the full variable domain: GAGVSQSPRYKVAKRGRDVALRCDSISGHVTLYWYRQTLGQGSEVLTYSQSDAQRDKSGRPSGRFSAERPERSVSTLKIQRTEQGDSAVYLCASSPRGTGGEQYFGPGTRLTVT.

The chain uses TRBV6-2 or TRBV6-3 and TRBJ2-3; 7 nucleotides line up with TRBD1. The V segment lost 5 bases and the J segment 4 bases; nucleotides outside the gene matches: 12. Per the germline V gene, CDR1 is MNHEY and CDR2 is SVGEGT. There are 16 residues in the CDR3. CDR3 sequence (DNA): TGTGCCAGCAGTCACGAGACAGGGATCGAGGCAGATACGCAGTATTTT. Its protein is CASSHETGIEADTQYF.

The DNA of the CDR3 is TGTGCCAGCAGCCCCCGGATGACTAATTCACCCCTCCACTTT. This encodes CASSPRMTNSPLHF. The chain couples TRBV4-2 to TRBJ1-6; no clear D. The germline CDR1 and CDR2 sequences are LGHNA and YNFKEQ. V gave up 4 bases and J gave up 6 bases, with 10 bases separating them. This CDR3 is 14 amino acids long.

This clonotype was detected a few times. The chain joins TRBV7-9 to TRBJ1-2; D is undetermined. Germline loops: CDR1 SEHNR, CDR2 FQNEAQ (reference sequence). Trimming cost V 8 bases and J 0 bases, with 4 bases left between them. The CDR3 length is 11 residues. CDR3 in DNA: TGTGCCAGCCAGGCTAACTATGGCTACACCTTC. Its translation: CASQANYGYTF.

The CDR3 sequence is CASRLGVNTGEQFF. The CDR3 DNA follows: TGTGCCAGCAGGTTGGGGGTCAACACGGGGGAGCAGTTCTTC. The chain links TRBV5-3 to TRBJ2-1, with D possibly called TRBD1 or TRBD2 (5 bases each). TRBV5-3 is an ORF, with its function uncertain. The CDR3 length is 14 residues. V was cut by 8 bases and J by 10 bases, with 22 bases left in between.

This clonotype was seen once. The chain employs TRBV19 and TRBJ1-4, with no clear D. There are 15 residues in the CDR3. Per germline, CDR1 LNHDA and CDR2 SQIVND (reference sequence). Trimming removed 3 bases from V and 7 bases from J, with 15 bases in between. The CDR3 sequence: CASSIGWEVSEKLFF. DNA of the CDR3: TGTGCCAGTAGTATTGGATGGGAAGTCTCTGAAAAACTGTTTTTT.

This clonotype was picked up a small number of times. The CDR3 loop reads CASSHRGGSYEQYF. In nucleotides, the CDR3 is TGTGCCAGCAGCCACCGGGGGGGATCCTACGAGCAGTACTTC. The V gene is TRBV7-2, the J gene TRBJ2-7; TRBD2 agrees at 8 bases. The V and J ends lost 5 bases and 1 base, in that order; junction bases with no gene match: 4. This CDR3 is built from 14 residues. Per the germline V gene, CDR1 is SGHTA and CDR2 is FQGNSA.

The chain joins TRBV7-2 to TRBJ2-5; TRBD1 is a possible D gene (6 bases). The CDR3 is 14 residues long. V was pared by 5 bases and J by 0 bases, with 10 bases between. Germline V CDR1 and CDR2: SGHTA, FQGNSA. CDR3 protein: CASSPGTHQETQYF. CDR3 nucleotides: TGTGCCAGCAGCCCCGGGACACACCAAGAGACCCAGTACTTC.

The CDR3 bases are TGTGCCAGCAGTTACTCGCGGGACGGTGGCTACACCTTC. It codes for CASSYSRDGGYTF. This chain connects TRBV6-5 to TRBJ1-2; the D gene is possibly TRBD1 (5 bases). The CDR3 is 13 residues long. The V and J ends lost 0 bases and 7 bases respectively, with 9 bases between them. Per germline, CDR1 MNHEY and CDR2 SVGAGI.

For this clonotype: In this CDR3 the conserved last residue, phenylalanine or tryptophan, is missing, so a read error is likely. V usage is TRBV19 and J usage is TRBJ1-3; tentative D call: TRBD1 (5 bases). In germline, CDR1 is LNHDA, CDR2 SQIVND (reference sequence). The CDR3 is made up of 18 amino acids. Trimming took off 3 bases at V and 3 bases at J, with 21 bases between the two ends. The CDR3 DNA follows: TGTGCCAGTAGTATCCACCCCCGGGGGATCGGAATTGGAAACACCATATATTCT. It specifies CASSIHPRGIGIGNTIYS.

This sequence joins TRBV4-1 and TRBJ1-5; 7 nucleotides match TRBD1. This CDR3 is built from 16 residues. Germline CDR1 is MGHRA and CDR2 is YSYEKL. After removal of 5 bases from V and 6 bases from J, the junction contained 13 bases not matched to a gene. The CDR3 spells CASSSRERGRTQPQHF. Here the CDR3 DNA reads TGCGCCAGCAGCTCGAGGGAAAGGGGGCGGACTCAGCCCCAGCATTTT.

The chain has TRBV5-1 and TRBJ2-1, with TRBD1 as a possible D gene (5 bases). Germline lookup yields CDR1 SGHRS and CDR2 YFSETQ. The CDR3 runs to 14 residues. Deletions cut 5 bases from V and 6 bases from J, with 15 bases between. CDR3 coding DNA: TGCGCCAGCAGTCTGTCAGGGCCCCGCAATGAGCAGTTCTTC. This translates into CASSLSGPRNEQFF.